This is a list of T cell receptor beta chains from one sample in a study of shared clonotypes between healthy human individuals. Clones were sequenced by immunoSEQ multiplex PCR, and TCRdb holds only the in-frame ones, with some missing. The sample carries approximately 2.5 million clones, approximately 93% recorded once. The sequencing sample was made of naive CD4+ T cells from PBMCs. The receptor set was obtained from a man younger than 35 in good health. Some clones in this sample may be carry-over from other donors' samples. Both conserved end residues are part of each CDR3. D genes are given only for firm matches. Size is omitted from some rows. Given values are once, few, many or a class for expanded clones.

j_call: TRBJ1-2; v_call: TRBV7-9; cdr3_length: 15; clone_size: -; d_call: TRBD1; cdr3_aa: CASSRDRGQDYGYTF; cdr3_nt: TGTGCCAGCAGCCGCGACAGGGGGCAAGACTATGGCTACACCTTC
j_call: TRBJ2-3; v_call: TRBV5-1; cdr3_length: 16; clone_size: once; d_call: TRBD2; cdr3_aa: CASSPLAGAGSDTQYF; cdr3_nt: TGCGCCAGCAGCCCACTAGCGGGAGCAGGGTCAGATACGCAGTATTTT
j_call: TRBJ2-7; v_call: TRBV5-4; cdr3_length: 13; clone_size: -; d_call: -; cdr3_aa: CASSPGMDYEQYF; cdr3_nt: TGTGCCAGCAGCCCGGGTATGGATTACGAGCAGTACTTC
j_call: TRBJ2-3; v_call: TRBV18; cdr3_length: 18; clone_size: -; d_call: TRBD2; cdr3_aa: CASSPGLAGGPGTDTQYF; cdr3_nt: TGTGCCAGCTCACCGGGACTAGCGGGAGGGCCCGGCACAGATACGCAGTATTTT
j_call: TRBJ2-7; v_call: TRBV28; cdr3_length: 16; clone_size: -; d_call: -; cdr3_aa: CASSLAPGYLSREQYF; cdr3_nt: TGTGCCAGCAGTTTGGCCCCGGGCTACCTCAGCCGGGAGCAGTACTTC
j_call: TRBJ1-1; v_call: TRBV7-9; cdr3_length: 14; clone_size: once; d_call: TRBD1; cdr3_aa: CASSFNRGDTEAFF; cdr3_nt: TGTGCCAGCAGCTTCAACAGGGGGGACACTGAAGCTTTCTTT
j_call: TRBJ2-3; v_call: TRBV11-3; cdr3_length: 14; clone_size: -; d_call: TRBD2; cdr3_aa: CASSSGGTTDTQYF; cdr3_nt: TGTGCCAGCAGCTCGGGGGGAACGACAGATACGCAGTATTTT
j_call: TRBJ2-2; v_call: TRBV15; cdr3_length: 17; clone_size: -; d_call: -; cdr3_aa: CATSREFRGRRAGELFF; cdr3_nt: TGTGCCACCAGCAGAGAATTCCGGGGGAGGCGGGCCGGGGAGCTGTTTTTT
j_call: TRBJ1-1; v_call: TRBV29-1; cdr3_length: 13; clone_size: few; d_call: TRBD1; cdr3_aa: CSVDRVTSTEAFF; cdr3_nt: TGCAGCGTGGACAGGGTAACGAGCACTGAAGCTTTCTTT
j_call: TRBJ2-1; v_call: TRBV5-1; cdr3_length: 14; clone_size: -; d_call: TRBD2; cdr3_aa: CASKVSGSYNEQFF; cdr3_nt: TGCGCCAGCAAAGTGAGCGGGAGCTACAATGAGCAGTTCTTC
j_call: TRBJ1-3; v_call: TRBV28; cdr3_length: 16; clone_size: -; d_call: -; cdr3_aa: CASSSGGSLSGNTIYF; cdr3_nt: TGTGCCAGCAGTAGCGGAGGGAGCCTCTCTGGAAACACCATATATTTT
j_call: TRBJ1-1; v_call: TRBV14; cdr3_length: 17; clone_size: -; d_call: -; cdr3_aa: CASSRIYQTAIGTEAFF; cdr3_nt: TGTGCCAGCAGCCGAATTTATCAGACAGCGATAGGCACTGAAGCTTTCTTT
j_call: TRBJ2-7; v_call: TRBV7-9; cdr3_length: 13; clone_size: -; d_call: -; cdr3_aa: CASSRPGRYEQYF; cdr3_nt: TGTGCCAGCAGCCGACCGGGAAGGTACGAGCAGTACTTC
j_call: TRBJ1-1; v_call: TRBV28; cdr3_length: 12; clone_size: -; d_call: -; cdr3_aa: CASSLLRVEAFF; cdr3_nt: TGTGCCAGCAGCCTCCTTAGGGTAGAAGCTTTCTTT
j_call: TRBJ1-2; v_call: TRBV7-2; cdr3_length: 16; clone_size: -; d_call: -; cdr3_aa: CASSLAAGPAGYGYTF; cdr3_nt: TGTGCCAGCAGCTTAGCCGCGGGGCCTGCCGGCTATGGCTACACCTTC
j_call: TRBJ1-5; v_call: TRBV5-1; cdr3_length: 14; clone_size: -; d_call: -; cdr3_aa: CASNTGAGNQPQHF; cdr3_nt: TGCGCCAGCAATACGGGGGCAGGGAATCAGCCCCAGCATTTT
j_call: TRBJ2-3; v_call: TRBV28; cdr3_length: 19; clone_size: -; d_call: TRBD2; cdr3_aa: CASLNQGGLAGGPPDTQYF; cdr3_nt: TGTGCCAGCTTAAACCAGGGAGGACTAGCGGGAGGGCCCCCAGATACGCAGTATTTT
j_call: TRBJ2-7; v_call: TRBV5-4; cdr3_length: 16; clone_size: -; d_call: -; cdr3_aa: CASSLGSQIRTYEQYF; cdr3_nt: TGTGCCAGCAGCTTGGGGTCCCAAATACGAACCTACGAGCAGTACTTC
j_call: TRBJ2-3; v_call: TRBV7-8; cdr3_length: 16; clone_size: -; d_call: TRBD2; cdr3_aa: CASSLARGRGTDTQYF; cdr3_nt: TGTGCCAGCAGCTTAGCGCGCGGGAGAGGCACAGATACGCAGTATTTT
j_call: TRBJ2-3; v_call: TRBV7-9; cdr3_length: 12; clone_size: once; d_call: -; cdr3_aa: CASSLATDTQYF; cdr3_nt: TGTGCCAGCAGCTTAGCCACAGATACGCAGTATTTT
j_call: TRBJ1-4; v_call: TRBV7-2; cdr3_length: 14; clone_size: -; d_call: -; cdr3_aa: CASSLKATNEKLFF; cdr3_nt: TGTGCCAGCAGCTTAAAGGCAACTAATGAAAAACTGTTTTTT
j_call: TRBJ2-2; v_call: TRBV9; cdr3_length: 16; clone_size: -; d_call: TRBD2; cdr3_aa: CASSVTSGINTGELFF; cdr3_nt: TGTGCCAGCAGCGTCACTAGCGGAATTAACACCGGGGAGCTGTTTTTT
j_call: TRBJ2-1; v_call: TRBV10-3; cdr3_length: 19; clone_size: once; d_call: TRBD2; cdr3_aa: CAISDTEWRGLADPNEQFF; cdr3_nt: TGTGCCATCAGTGACACCGAGTGGCGGGGACTAGCGGATCCCAATGAGCAGTTCTTC
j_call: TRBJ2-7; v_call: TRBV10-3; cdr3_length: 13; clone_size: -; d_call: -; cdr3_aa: CAIRAGTDYEQYF; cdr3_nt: TGTGCCATCAGAGCCGGGACGGATTACGAGCAGTACTTC
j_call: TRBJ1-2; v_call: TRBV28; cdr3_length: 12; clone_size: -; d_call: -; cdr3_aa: CASSLVSFGYTF; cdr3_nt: TGTGCCAGCAGTTTGGTCAGTTTTGGCTACACCTTC
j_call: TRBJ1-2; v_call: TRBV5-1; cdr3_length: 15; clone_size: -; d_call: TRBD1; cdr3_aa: CASSLEGAPGEGYTF; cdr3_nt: TGCGCCAGCAGCTTGGAGGGGGCGCCGGGGGAGGGCTACACCTTC
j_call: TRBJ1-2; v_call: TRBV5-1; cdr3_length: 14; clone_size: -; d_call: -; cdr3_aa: CASSPEEGNYGYTF; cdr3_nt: TGCGCCAGCAGCCCGGAAGAGGGTAACTATGGCTACACCTTC
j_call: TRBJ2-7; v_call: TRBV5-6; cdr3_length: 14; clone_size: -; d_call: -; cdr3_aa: CASSFGGKSYEQYF; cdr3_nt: TGTGCCAGCAGCTTTGGGGGGAAGTCCTACGAGCAGTACTTC
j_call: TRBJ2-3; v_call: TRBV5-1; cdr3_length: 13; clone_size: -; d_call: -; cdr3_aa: CASSISSTDTQYF; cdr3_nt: TGCGCCAGCAGCATTTCTAGCACAGATACGCAGTATTTT
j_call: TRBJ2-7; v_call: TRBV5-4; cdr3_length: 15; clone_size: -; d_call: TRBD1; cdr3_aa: CASSFRGQGSYEQYF; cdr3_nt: TGTGCCAGCAGCTTCCGGGGACAGGGATCGTACGAGCAGTACTTC
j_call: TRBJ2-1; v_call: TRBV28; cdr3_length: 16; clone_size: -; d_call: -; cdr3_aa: CASSFGAGGFVNEQFF; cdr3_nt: TGTGCCAGCAGTTTCGGGGCTGGGGGCTTCGTCAATGAGCAGTTCTTC
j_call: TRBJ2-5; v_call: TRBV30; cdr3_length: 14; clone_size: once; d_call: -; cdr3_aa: CAWNIVGVQETQYF; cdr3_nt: TGTGCCTGGAATATCGTGGGAGTCCAAGAGACCCAGTACTTC
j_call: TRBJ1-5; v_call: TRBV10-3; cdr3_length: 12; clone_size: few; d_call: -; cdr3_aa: CAISESNQPQHF; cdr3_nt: TGTGCCATCAGTGAGTCGAACCAGCCCCAGCATTTT
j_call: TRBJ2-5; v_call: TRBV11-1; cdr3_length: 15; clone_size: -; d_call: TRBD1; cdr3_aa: CASRDATGGRETQYF; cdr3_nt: TGTGCCAGCAGAGATGCAACAGGGGGCAGAGAGACCCAGTACTTC
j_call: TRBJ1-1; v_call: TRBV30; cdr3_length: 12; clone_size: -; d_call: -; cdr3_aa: CAWTGWVTEAFF; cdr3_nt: TGTGCCTGGACCGGATGGGTCACTGAAGCTTTCTTT
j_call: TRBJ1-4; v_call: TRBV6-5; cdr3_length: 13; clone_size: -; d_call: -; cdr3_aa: CASSVSTNEKLFF; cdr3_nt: TGTGCCAGCAGCGTTTCAACTAATGAAAAACTGTTTTTT
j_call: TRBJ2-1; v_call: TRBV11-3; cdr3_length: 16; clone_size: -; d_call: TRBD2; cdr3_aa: CASSSGAGGPYNEQFF; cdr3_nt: TGTGCCAGCAGCTCAGGAGCGGGGGGACCCTACAATGAGCAGTTCTTC
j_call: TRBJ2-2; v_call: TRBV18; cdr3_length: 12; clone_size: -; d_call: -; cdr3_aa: CASSPISGELFF; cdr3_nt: TGTGCCAGCTCACCTATTTCCGGGGAGCTGTTTTTT
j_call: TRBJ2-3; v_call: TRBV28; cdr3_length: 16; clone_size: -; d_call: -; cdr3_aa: CASSSRRVGDTDTQYF; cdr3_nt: TGTGCCAGCAGTTCTCGACGCGTCGGGGACACAGATACGCAGTATTTT
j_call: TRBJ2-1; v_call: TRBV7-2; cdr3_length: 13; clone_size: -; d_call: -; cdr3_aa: CASRKISGGEQFF; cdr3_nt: TGTGCCAGCAGGAAAATCAGCGGCGGTGAGCAGTTCTTC
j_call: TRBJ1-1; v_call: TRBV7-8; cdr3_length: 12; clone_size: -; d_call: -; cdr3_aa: CASSSGGTEAFF; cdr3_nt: TGTGCCAGCAGCTCCGGGGGAACTGAAGCTTTCTTT
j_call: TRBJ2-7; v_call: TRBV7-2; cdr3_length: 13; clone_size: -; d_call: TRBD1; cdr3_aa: CASSLRTGDEQYF; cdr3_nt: TGTGCCAGCAGCTTACGGACAGGGGACGAGCAGTACTTC
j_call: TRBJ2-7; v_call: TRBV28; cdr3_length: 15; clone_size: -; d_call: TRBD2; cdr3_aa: CASIGSAGGSYEQYF; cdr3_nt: TGTGCCAGCATCGGGAGCGCGGGAGGTTCCTACGAGCAGTACTTC
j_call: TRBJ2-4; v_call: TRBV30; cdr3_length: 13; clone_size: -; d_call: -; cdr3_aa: CAWRLLAKNIQYF; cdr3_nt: TGTGCCTGGAGGTTACTAGCCAAAAACATTCAGTACTTC
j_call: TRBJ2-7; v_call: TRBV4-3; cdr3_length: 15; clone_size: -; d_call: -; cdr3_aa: CASSLEGTDPYEQYF; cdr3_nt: TGCGCCAGCAGCCTCGAAGGAACAGACCCCTACGAGCAGTACTTC
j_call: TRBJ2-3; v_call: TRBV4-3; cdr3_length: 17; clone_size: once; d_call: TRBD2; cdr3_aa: CASSQEVGLSGGRTQYF; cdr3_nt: TGCGCCAGCAGCCAAGAGGTGGGACTATCCGGAGGACGAACGCAGTATTTT
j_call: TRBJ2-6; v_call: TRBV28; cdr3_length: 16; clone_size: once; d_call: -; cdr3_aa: CASSSGGSSGANVLTF; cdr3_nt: TGTGCCAGCAGCTCCGGGGGCAGCTCTGGGGCCAACGTCCTGACTTTC
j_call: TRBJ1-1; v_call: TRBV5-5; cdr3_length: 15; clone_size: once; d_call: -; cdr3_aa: CASSQEPLGDTEAFF; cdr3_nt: TGTGCCAGCAGTCAAGAACCATTGGGTGACACTGAAGCTTTCTTT
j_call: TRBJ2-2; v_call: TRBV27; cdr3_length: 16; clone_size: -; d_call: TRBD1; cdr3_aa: CASRAQGAVFTGELFF; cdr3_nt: TGTGCCAGCAGGGCACAGGGGGCAGTATTCACCGGGGAGCTGTTTTTT
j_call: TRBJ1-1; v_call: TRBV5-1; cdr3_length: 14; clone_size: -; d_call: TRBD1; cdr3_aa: CASSDPGGEGKAFF; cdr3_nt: TGCGCCAGCAGCGACCCAGGGGGCGAGGGGAAAGCTTTCTTT
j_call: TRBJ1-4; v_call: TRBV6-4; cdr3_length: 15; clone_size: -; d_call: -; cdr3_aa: CASSRFGVYGEKLFF; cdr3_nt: TGTGCCAGCTCCCGATTCGGGGTGTATGGTGAAAAACTGTTTTTT
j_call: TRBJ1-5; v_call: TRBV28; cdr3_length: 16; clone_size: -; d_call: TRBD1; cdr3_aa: CASSLPDRGSNQPQHF; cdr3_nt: TGTGCCAGCAGTTTACCCGACAGGGGAAGCAATCAGCCCCAGCATTTT
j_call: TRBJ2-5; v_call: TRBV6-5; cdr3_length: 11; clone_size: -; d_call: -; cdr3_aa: CASSLGRTQYF; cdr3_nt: TGTGCCAGCAGTTTGGGCAGGACCCAGTACTTC
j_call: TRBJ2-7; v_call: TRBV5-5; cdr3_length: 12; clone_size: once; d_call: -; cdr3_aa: CASSSRAYEQYF; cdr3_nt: TGTGCCAGCAGCTCAAGGGCCTACGAGCAGTACTTC